The clone carrying this T cell receptor (beta chain) was recorded at least ten times. As yet, its antigen is unknown. Diagnosis relied on clinical symptoms, serum thyroxine and TRAb, thyroid ultrasound and orbital computed tomography. Blood was sampled at initial diagnosis of hyperthyroidism, prior to onset of any ophthalmopathy symptoms. PBMCs were obtained from about 10 ml fresh peripheral blood. The data derive from a study of T cells in Graves' hyperthyroidism and ophthalmopathy. Study-level findings and limits: Most expanded thyroid clonotypes above 0.001 also appeared in blood.

CDR1 and CDR2 (germline): SNHLY, FYNNEI. The CDR3 has 16 amino acids. V was cut by 2 bases and J by 5 bases, with 13 bases left in between. RNA transcripts yielded amplified TCR beta CDR3 regions. The TCR CDR3 was amplified in a first-round RT-PCR using the HTBI primer set. TCRdb re-analysed the multiplex PCR reads in MiXCR, keeping a single row per CDR3 protein. The sample shows about 380,000 distinct CDR3 sequences, about 13% of them seen only once. Sequenced: blood. This TCR was sampled from a man in his thirties or forties with Graves' hyperthyroidism that later progressed to Graves' ophthalmopathy. The rearrangement links TRBV2 to TRBJ1-6, with no clear D. The CDR3, as DNA: TGTGCCAGCAGTGAAAGGGCTTTGACCCATAATTCACCCCTCCACTTT. Protein sequence: CASSERALTHNSPLHF.